The 13 T cell receptor beta chains listed next were all sequenced from one sample in a study of OX40 agonist ivuxolimab in advanced cancers. Clones were sequenced by immunoSEQ multiplex PCR, and TCRdb holds only the in-frame ones, with some missing. The sample holds tens of thousands of clones; roughly 78% are singletons and the top ten take approximately 10%. The material was CD4+ or CD8+ T cells sorted from blood, obtained in a trial of the OX40 agonist ivuxolimab. The receptors derive from an adult with an advanced solid tumor such as melanoma, head and neck, liver or kidney cancer.

V is TRBV5-4 and J is TRBJ1-4; TRBD1 might be the D (6 bases). Deletions cut 0 bases from V and 7 bases from J, with 7 bases between. The CDR3 contains 13 residues. Looked up from germline, CDR1 is SGHNT and CDR2 is YYREEE (reference sequence). Here the CDR3 reads CASSLVGGEKLFF. As DNA, the CDR3 is TGTGCCAGCAGCTTGGTAGGGGGTGAAAAACTGTTTTTT.

CDR3 region: CASSFEAGSYEQYF. For the CDR3, the DNA is TGTGCCAGCAGCTTCGAAGCGGGTTCCTACGAGCAGTACTTC. This chain joins TRBV11-1 and TRBJ2-7; tentatively, D is TRBD2 (6 bases). V lost 3 bases and J 1 base, leaving 10 bases between the germline ends. CDR1 SGHAT and CDR2 FQDESV come from the germline V gene (reference sequence). This CDR3 region has 14 residues.

The chain employs TRBV2 and TRBJ1-1; D may be TRBD1 (6 bases). Trimming took off 7 bases at V and 6 bases at J, with 15 bases between the two ends. Germline values: CDR1 SNHLY, CDR2 FYNNEI. The CDR3 spans 13 residues. The CDR3, as DNA: TGTGCCAGCAAGGGGTCAGGGGCCGCTGAAGCTTTCTTT. This translates into CASKGSGAAEAFF.

The rearrangement links TRBV19 to TRBJ2-7; 12 nucleotides line up with TRBD2. This CDR3 is built from 12 residues. With 6 bases clipped from V and 10 bases from J, the junction kept 4 bases outside the gene matches. Germline loops: CDR1 LNHDA, CDR2 SQIVND (reference sequence). The CDR3 spells CASRTSGSFQYF. The CDR3 coding sequence is TGTGCCAGTAGGACTAGCGGGAGTTTCCAGTACTTC.

The CDR3 coding sequence is TGTGCCAGCAGCATCCGGGACGGGGTGGGGACCCAGTACTTC. This translates into CASSIRDGVGTQYF. The V and J genes are TRBV9 and TRBJ2-5; D might be TRBD1 or TRBD2, each matching 5 bases. V was pared by 4 bases and J by 7 bases, with 17 bases between. Per germline, CDR1 SGDLS and CDR2 YYNGEE. The CDR3 contains 14 residues.

CDR3 protein: CASTSGLNQPQHF. The CDR3 DNA is TGTGCCAGCACCTCAGGGTTAAATCAGCCCCAGCATTTT. The chain uses TRBV28 and TRBJ1-5, with a weak D call TRBD1 (5 bases). Trimming left V 7 bases short and J 4 bases short, with 11 bases between. Germline V lookup: CDR1 MDHEN, CDR2 SYDVKM. The CDR3 runs 13 residues.

V usage is TRBV2 and J usage is TRBJ1-2; TRBD1 might be the D (5 bases). The CDR3 covers 14 residues. From germline, CDR1 is SNHLY and CDR2 FYNNEI. The ends were cut back, 5 bases at V and 12 bases at J, with 22 bases in the middle. CDR3 protein: CASSLDRGPPFHTF. CDR3 DNA sequence: TGTGCCAGCAGTCTGGACCGGGGACCGCCCTTCCACACCTTC.

The V call is TRBV13, the J call TRBJ2-7, with 8 bases aligning to TRBD1. Germline values: CDR1 PRHDT, CDR2 FYEKMQ (reference sequence). The CDR3 runs 12 residues. The trim removed 5 bases at V and 6 bases at J, leaving 3 bases unmatched. CDR3 loop: CASSTDRGEQYF. As DNA, the CDR3 is TGTGCCAGCAGCACCGACAGGGGCGAGCAGTACTTC.

The rearrangement joins TRBV18 to TRBJ2-7; D possibly corresponds to TRBD1 (6 bases). Germline V lookup: CDR1 KGHSH, CDR2 LQKENI. There are 12 residues in the CDR3. In DNA, the CDR3 is TGTGCCAGCTCACCTGAGGGCCGACAGGCCTCGGTC. Translated: CASSPEGRQASV.

The chain recombines TRBV15 with TRBJ2-2, with D uncertain. This CDR3 comprises 11 residues. Deletions cut 8 bases from V and 8 bases from J, with 9 bases between. Germline values: CDR1 LNHNV, CDR2 YYDKDF (reference sequence). The CDR3 bases are TGTGCCACCGGGTATCCGGGGGAGCTGTTTTTT. Encoded protein: CATGYPGELFF.

DNA for the CDR3: TGCGCCAGCAGCCAAGTAGGGAGCGACACCATATATTTT. This gives the protein CASSQVGSDTIYF. The chain joins TRBV4-3 to TRBJ1-3; D remains unclear. The CDR3 length is 13 residues. CDR1 LGHNA and CDR2 YSLEER come from the germline V gene. Trimming stripped 1 base from V and 8 bases from J, with 9 bases between.

V and J are TRBV18 and TRBJ2-5; D not certain. The CDR3 is made up of 13 amino acids. CDR1 KGHSH and CDR2 LQKENI come from the germline V gene. V shed 8 bases and J shed 0 bases, with 10 bases lying between them. In DNA, the CDR3 is TGTGCCAGCCGTTTGGGGAACCAAGAGACCCAGTACTTC. Its translation is CASRLGNQETQYF. Combining the CDR3 with reference TRBV18 and TRBJ2-5 gives the whole variable domain NAGVMQNPRHLVRRRGQEARLRCSPMKGHSHVYWYRQLPEEGLKFMVYLQKENIIDESGMPKERFSAEFPKEGPSILRIQQVVRGDSAAYFCASRLGNQETQYFGPGTRLLVL.

The chain has TRBV7-2 and TRBJ2-1, with 7 bases fitting TRBD2. Trimming took 3 bases from V and 8 from J; bases not matched to a gene: 22. The CDR3 sequence is 19 residues long. Germline CDR1 SGHTA, CDR2 FQGNSA. The CDR3 region is CASSLRRKGDWRERYEQFF. The CDR3 DNA reads TGTGCCAGCAGCTTGAGACGAAAGGGTGACTGGCGGGAGAGGTATGAGCAGTTCTTC.